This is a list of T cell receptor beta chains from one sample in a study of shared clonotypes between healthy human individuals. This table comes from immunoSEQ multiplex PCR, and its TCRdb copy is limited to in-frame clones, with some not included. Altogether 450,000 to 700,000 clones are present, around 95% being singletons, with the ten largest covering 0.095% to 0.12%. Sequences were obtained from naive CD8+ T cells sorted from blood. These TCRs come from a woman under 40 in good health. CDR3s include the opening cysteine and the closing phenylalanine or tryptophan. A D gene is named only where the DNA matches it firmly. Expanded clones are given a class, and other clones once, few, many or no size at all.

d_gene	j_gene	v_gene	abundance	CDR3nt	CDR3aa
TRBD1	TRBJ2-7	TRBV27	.	TGTGCCAGCAAGTTTGGGACAGGGAGCTACGAGCAGTACTTC	CASKFGTGSYEQYF
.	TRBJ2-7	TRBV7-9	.	TGTGCCAGCAGCAAAATGGCGGGACACAGATACTACGAGCAGTACTTC	CASSKMAGHRYYEQYF
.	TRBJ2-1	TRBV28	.	TGTGCCAGCAGTTTCCGGTACAATGAGCAGTTCTTC	CASSFRYNEQFF
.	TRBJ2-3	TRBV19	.	TGTGCCAGTAGTATATCTTTCGGGGACACAGATACGCAGTATTTT	CASSISFGDTDTQYF
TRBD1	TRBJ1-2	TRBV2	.	TGTGCCAGCCCGTCAGGGGGCTATGGCTACACCTTC	CASPSGGYGYTF
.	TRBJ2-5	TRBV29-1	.	TGCAGCGTAACGCTGTCAGCCCAAGAGACCCAGTACTTC	CSVTLSAQETQYF
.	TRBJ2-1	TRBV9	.	TGTGCCAGCAGCAGCCGGGCTAGCGTCTACAATGAGCAGTTCTTC	CASSSRASVYNEQFF
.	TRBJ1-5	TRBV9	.	TGTGCCAGCAGCCAAGACCTGGGGTTTAATCAGCCCCAGCATTTT	CASSQDLGFNQPQHF
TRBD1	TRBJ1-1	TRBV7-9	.	TGTGCCAGCAGCCCAGGGGGAGGCACTGAAGCTTTCTTT	CASSPGGGTEAFF
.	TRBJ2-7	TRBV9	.	TGTGCCAGCAGCGAGGGTAGCGGTTCCTACGAGCAGTACTTC	CASSEGSGSYEQYF
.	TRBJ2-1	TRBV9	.	TGTGCCAGCAGCCCATTCTCCGGGGGAAAGTTCAACGAGCAGTTCTTC	CASSPFSGGKFNEQFF
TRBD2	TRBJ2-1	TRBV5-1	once	TGCGCCAGCAGCTTGGAGAGACTAGCGGTTAGCTCCTACAATGAGCAGTTCTTC	CASSLERLAVSSYNEQFF
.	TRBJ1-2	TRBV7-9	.	TGTGCCAGCAGCCCCTCGGACAGTATTAACTATGGCTACACCTTC	CASSPSDSINYGYTF
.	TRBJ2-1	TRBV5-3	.	TGTGCCAGAAGCTTGCGGATAGGCTACAATGAGCAGTTCTTC	CARSLRIGYNEQFF
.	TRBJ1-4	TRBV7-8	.	TGTGCCAGCAGCTTACGCGGGTCGACAGATGAAAAACTGTTTTTT	CASSLRGSTDEKLFF
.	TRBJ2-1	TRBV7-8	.	TGTGCCAGCAGCCCGGGTCCCTCAAGGCCGGAGCAGTTCTTC	CASSPGPSRPEQFF
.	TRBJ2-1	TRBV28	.	TGTGCCAGCAGGGCTGAGCTAATAGATGAGCAGTTCTTC	CASRAELIDEQFF
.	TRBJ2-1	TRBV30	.	TGTGCCTGGAACCGCAGGGTGGAAACTGATGAGCAGTTCTTC	CAWNRRVETDEQFF
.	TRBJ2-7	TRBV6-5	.	TGTGCCAGCACCGCTTCCCCGGGACACACCTACGAGCAGTACTTC	CASTASPGHTYEQYF
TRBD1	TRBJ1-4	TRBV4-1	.	TGCGCCAGCAGCCAAGCGAGACAGGGAACAGAAGTTGGGGAAAAACTGTTTTTT	CASSQARQGTEVGEKLFF
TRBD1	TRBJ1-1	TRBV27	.	TGTGCCAGCAGCCGCGTGGGGACAGTCACTGAAGCTTTCTTT	CASSRVGTVTEAFF
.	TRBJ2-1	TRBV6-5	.	TGTGCCAGCAGTTACTCCGGCACGGCAGGGGATGAGCAGTTCTTC	CASSYSGTAGDEQFF
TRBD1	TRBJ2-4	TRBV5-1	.	TGCGCCAGCAGCAAAAGACAGGGGTCGGCAAACATTCAGTACTTC	CASSKRQGSANIQYF
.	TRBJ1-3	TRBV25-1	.	TGTGCCAGCAGATTGGCAGGGAGAAACACCATATATTTT	CASRLAGRNTIYF
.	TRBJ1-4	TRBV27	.	TGTGCCAGCAGAGCAGGAATCAGGTCTAGAAATGAAAAACTGTTTTTT	CASRAGIRSRNEKLFF
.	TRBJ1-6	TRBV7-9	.	TGTGCCAGCAGCTTAGAGGAGAATACCTATAATTCACCCCTCCACTTT	CASSLEENTYNSPLHF
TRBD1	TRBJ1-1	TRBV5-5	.	TGTGCCAGCAGCCAGACAGGGACTGAAGCTTTCTTT	CASSQTGTEAFF
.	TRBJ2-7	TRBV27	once	TGTGCCAGCAGTTTAAACCCGCGCTACGAGCAGTACTTC	CASSLNPRYEQYF
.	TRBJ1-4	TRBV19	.	TGTGCCAGTAGTATAGTTCCGCAAGGGGTTGAAAAACTGTTTTTT	CASSIVPQGVEKLFF
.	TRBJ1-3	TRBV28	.	TGTGCCAGCAGTCCCCGGCCCTCTGGAAACACCATATATTTT	CASSPRPSGNTIYF
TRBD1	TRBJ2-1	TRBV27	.	TGTGCCAGCCGACAGGGGGGCAATGAGCAGTTCTTC	CASRQGGNEQFF
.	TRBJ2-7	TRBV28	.	TGTGCCAGCAGCCCCGTGGGAGCCTACGAGCAGTACTTC	CASSPVGAYEQYF
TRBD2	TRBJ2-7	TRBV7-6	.	TGTGCCAGCAGCCCCGGGACTAGCCGTCCCTACGAGCAGTACTTC	CASSPGTSRPYEQYF
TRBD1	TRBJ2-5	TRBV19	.	TGTGCCAGTAGTATGTCTCGAGACAGGGGGTATTATGAGACCCAGTACTTC	CASSMSRDRGYYETQYF
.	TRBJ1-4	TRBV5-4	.	TGTGCCAGCAGCCACGACGGAGCAACTAATGAAAAACTGTTTTTT	CASSHDGATNEKLFF
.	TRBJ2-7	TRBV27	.	TGTGCCAGCAGGGTGGCTCGGTCCTACGAGCAGTACTTC	CASRVARSYEQYF
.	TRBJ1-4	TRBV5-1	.	TGCGCCAGCAGCTTGCCCGGTGAAAAACTGTTTTTT	CASSLPGEKLFF
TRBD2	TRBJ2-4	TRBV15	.	TGTGCCACCAGCCCTAGGACTAGTTTATTCACTCAGTACTTC	CATSPRTSLFTQYF
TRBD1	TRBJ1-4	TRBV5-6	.	TGTGCCAGCAGCTCCGGGACAGGGGTTGAAAAACTGTTTTTT	CASSSGTGVEKLFF
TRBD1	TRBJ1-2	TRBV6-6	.	TGTGCCAGCAGTTCAGGACAGGGGGCTGTCTATGGCTACACCTTC	CASSSGQGAVYGYTF
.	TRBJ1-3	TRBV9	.	TGTGCCAGCAGCCAGGACGGATTCTCTGGAAACACCATATATTTT	CASSQDGFSGNTIYF
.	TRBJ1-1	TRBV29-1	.	TGCAGCGTTGATTCCGGGGGCTCGGGCACTGAAGCTTTCTTT	CSVDSGGSGTEAFF
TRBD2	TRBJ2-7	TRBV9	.	TGTGCCAGCAGCGGTAGCGGGATAACTCCCTACGAGCAGTACTTC	CASSGSGITPYEQYF
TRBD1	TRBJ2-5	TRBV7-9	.	TGTGCCAGCAGCTTAGTGGGACAGGGGGTCCAAGGGGAGACCCAGTACTTC	CASSLVGQGVQGETQYF
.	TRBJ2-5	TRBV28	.	TGTGCCAGCACAGCCGGGACGGACAGTGGGACCCAGTACTTC	CASTAGTDSGTQYF
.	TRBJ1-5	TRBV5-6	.	TGTGCCAGCAGCTTGCGGCAACGGGGGCCCCAGCATTTT	CASSLRQRGPQHF
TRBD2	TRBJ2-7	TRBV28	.	TGTGCCAGCAGTGGGACTAGCCTCTCCTACGAGCAGTACTTC	CASSGTSLSYEQYF
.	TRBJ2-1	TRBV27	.	TGTGCCAGCAGTTTCCGGGGGAGCAATGAGCAGTTCTTC	CASSFRGSNEQFF
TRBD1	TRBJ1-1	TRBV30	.	TGTGCCTGGAATCCTCCCGGGGACAGTGCTTTCTTT	CAWNPPGDSAFF
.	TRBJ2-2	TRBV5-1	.	TGCGCCAGCAGCTTCCGACAGGGAGGCACCGGGGAGCTGTTTTTT	CASSFRQGGTGELFF